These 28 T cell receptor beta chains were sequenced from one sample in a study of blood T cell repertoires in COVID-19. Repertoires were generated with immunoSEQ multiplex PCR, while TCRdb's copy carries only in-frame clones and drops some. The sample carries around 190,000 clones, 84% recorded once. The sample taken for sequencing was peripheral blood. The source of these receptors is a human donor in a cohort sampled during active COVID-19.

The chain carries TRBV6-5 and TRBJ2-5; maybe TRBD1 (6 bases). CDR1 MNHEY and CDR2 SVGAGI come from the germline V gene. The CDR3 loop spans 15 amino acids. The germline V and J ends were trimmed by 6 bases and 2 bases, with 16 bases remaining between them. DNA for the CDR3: TGTGCCAGCAGACCCGATCCGGGACAACAAGAGACCCAGTACTTC. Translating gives CASRPDPGQQETQYF.

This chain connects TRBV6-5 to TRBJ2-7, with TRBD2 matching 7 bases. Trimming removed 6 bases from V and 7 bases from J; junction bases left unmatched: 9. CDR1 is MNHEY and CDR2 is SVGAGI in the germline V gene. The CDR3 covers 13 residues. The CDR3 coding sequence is TGTGCCAGCAGCCGACTAGCTTCGGGTGAGCAGTACTTC. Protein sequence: CASSRLASGEQYF.

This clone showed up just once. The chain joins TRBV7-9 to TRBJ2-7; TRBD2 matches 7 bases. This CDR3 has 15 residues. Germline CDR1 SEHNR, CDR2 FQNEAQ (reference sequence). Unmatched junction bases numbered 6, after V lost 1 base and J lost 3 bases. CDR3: CASSLEGWGGYEQYF. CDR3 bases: TGTGCCAGCAGCTTAGAAGGTTGGGGGGGCTACGAGCAGTACTTC.

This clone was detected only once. CDR3 DNA sequence: TGTGCCAGCAGTTACTCGAGCGGTGGCTACACCTTC. It translates to CASSYSSGGYTF. V usage is TRBV6-5 and J usage is TRBJ1-2; D gene uncertain. V gave up 0 bases and J gave up 7 bases, with 6 bases separating them. This CDR3 is built from 12 residues. Germline-derived CDR1 and CDR2 are MNHEY and SVGAGI.

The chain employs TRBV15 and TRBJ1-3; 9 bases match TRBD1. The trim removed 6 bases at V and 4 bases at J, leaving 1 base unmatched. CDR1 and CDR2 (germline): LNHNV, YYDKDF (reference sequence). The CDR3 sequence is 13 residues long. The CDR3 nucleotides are TGTGCCACCAGAGGGACAGGGGGAAACACCATATATTTT. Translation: CATRGTGGNTIYF.

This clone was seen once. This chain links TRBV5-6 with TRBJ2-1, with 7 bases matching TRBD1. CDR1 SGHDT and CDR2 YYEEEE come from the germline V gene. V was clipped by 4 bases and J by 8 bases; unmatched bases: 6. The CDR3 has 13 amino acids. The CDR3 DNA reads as TGTGCCAGCAGCCAGGGACAGTCCCATGAGCAGTTCTTC. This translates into CASSQGQSHEQFF.

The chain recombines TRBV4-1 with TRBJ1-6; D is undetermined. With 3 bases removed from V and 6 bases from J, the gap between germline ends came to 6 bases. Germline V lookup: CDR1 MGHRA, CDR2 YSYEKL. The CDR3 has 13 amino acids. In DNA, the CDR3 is TGCGCCAGCAGCCATGGAGGTAATTCACCCCTCCACTTT. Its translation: CASSHGGNSPLHF.

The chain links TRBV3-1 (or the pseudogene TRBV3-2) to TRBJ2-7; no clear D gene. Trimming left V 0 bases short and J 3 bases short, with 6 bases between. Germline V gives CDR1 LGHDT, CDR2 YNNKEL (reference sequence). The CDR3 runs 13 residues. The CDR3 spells CASSQENSYEQYF. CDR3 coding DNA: TGTGCCAGCAGCCAAGAGAACAGCTACGAGCAGTACTTC.

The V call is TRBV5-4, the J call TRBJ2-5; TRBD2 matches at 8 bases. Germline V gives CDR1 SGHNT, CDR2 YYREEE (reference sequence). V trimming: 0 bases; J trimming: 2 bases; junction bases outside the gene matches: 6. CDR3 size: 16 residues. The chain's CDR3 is CASSLVVAGRQETQYF. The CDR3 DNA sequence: TGTGCCAGCAGCTTGGTCGTAGCGGGGAGACAAGAGACCCAGTACTTC.

The CDR3 DNA follows: TGTGCCAGCAGCCCGACCGGGACAGGGGACGGTGAGCAGTTCTTC. Amino acid sequence: CASSPTGTGDGEQFF. This chain joins TRBV11-2 and TRBJ2-1; 10 bases agree with TRBD1. Germline V gives CDR1 SGHAT, CDR2 FQNNGV. V lost 5 bases and J lost 9; bases outside the gene matches: 10. The CDR3 totals 15 residues.

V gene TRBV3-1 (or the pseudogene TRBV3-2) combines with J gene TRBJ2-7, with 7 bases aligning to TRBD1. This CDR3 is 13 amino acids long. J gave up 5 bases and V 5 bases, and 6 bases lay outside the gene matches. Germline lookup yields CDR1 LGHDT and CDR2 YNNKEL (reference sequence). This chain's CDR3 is CASSLQGTDEQYF. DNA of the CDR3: TGTGCCAGCAGCTTACAGGGGACGGACGAGCAGTACTTC.

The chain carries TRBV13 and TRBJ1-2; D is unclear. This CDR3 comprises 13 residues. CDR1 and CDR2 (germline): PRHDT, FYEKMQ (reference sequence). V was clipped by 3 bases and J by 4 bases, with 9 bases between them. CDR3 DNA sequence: TGTGCCAGCAGCTTTGGCAGAAGCTATGGCTACACCTTC. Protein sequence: CASSFGRSYGYTF.

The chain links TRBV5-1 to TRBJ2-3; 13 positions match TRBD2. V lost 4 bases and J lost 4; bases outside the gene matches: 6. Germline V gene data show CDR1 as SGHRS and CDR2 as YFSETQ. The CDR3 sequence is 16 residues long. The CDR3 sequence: CASSLTSGGAPDTQYF. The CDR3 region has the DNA TGCGCCAGCAGCCTTACTAGCGGGGGGGCCCCAGATACGCAGTATTTT. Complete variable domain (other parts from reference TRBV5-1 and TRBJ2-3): KAGVTQTPRYLIKTRGQQVTLSCSPISGHRSVSWYQQTPGQGLQFLFEYFSETQRNKGNFPGRFSGRQFSNSRSEMNVSTLELGDSALYLCASSLTSGGAPDTQYFGPGTRLTVL.

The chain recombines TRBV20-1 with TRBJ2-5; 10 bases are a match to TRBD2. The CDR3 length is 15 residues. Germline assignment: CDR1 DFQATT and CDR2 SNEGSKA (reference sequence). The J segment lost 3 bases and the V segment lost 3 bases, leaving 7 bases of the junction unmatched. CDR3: CSASRSGGREETQYF. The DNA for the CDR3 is TGCAGTGCTAGTCGTAGCGGGGGGAGGGAAGAGACCCAGTACTTC.

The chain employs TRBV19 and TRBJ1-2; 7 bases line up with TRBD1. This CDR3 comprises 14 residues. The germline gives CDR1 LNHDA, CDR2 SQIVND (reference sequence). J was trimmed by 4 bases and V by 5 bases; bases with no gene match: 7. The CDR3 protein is CASSPRDSFYGYTF. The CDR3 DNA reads TGTGCCAGTAGTCCTCGGGACAGTTTCTATGGCTACACCTTC.

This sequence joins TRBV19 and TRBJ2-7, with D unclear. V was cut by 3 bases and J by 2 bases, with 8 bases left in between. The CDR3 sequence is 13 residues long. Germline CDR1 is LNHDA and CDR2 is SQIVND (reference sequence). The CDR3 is CASSIDIPYEQYF. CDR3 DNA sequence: TGTGCCAGTAGTATTGACATTCCCTACGAGCAGTACTTC.

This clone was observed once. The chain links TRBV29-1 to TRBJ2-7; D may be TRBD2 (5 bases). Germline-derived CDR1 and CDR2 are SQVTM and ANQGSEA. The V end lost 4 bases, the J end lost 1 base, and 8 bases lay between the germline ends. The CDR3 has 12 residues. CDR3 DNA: TGCAGCGTTGTTGCGGGTTCCTACGAGCAGTACTTC. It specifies CSVVAGSYEQYF.

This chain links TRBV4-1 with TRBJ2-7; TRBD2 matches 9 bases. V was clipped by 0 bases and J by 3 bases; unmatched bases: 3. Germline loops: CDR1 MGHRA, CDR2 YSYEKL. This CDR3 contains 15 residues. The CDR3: CASSQEGSGGYEQYF. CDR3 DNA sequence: TGCGCCAGCAGCCAAGAAGGTAGCGGGGGCTACGAGCAGTACTTC.

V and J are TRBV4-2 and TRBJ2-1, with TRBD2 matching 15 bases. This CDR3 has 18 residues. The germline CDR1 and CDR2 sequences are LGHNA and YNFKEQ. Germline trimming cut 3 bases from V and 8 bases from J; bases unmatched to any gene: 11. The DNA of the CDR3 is TGTGCCAGCAGCCAGGAGGAGTGGACTAGCGGGGGGGTCGATGAGCAGTTCTTC. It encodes CASSQEEWTSGGVDEQFF.

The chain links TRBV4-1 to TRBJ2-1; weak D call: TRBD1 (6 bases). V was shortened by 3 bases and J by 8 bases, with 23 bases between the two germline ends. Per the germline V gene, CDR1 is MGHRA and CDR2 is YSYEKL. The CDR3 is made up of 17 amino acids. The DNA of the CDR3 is TGCGCCAGCAGCCAGGCTAGATTGGGACATCGGGGCTATGAGCAGTTCTTC. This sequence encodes CASSQARLGHRGYEQFF.

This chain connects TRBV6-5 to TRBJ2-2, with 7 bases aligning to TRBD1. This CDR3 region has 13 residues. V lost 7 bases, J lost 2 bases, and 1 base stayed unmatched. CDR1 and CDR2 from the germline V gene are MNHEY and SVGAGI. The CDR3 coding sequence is TGTGCCAGCACAGGGGGTAACACCGGGGAGCTGTTTTTT. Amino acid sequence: CASTGGNTGELFF.

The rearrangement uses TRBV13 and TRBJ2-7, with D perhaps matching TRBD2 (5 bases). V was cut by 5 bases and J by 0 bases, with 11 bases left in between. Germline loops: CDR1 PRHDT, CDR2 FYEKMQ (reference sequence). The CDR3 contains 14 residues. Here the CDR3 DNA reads TGTGCCAGCAGCCAAGAGGGCAGCTCCTACGAGCAGTACTTC. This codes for CASSQEGSSYEQYF.

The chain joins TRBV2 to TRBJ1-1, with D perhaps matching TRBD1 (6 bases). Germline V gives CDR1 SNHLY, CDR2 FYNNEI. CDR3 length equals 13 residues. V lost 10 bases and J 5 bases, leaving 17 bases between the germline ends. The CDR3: CAKAGDIQTEAFF. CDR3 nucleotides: TGTGCCAAGGCCGGGGACATACAAACTGAAGCTTTCTTT.

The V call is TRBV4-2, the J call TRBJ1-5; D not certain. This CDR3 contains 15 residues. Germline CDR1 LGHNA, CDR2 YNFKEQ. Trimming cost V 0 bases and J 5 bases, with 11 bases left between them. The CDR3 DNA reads TGTGCCAGCAGCCAAGAAGGGTCGGACTATCAGCCCCAGCATTTT. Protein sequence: CASSQEGSDYQPQHF.

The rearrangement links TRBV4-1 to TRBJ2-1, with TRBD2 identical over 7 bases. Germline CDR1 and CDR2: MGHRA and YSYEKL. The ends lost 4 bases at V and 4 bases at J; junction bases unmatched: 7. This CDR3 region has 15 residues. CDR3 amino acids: CASSPRQGGYNEQFF. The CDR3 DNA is TGCGCCAGCAGCCCCAGGCAGGGAGGGTACAATGAGCAGTTCTTC.

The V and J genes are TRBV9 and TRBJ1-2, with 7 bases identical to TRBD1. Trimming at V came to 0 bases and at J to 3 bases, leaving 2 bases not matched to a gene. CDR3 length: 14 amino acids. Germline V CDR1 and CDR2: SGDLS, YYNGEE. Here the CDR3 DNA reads TGTGCCAGCAGCGTAGGGACAGGCGACTATGGCTACACCTTC. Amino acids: CASSVGTGDYGYTF.

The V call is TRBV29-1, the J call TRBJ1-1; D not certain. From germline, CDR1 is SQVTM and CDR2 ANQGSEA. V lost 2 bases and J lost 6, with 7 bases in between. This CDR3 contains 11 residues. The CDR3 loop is CSVESGAEAFF. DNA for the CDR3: TGCAGCGTTGAATCCGGGGCTGAAGCTTTCTTT.

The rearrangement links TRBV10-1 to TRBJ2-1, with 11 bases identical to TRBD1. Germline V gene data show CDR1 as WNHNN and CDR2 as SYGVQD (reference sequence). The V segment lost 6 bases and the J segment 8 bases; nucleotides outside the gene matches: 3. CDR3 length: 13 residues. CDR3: CASSRDRGDEQFF. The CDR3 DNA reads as TGCGCCAGCAGCCGGGACAGGGGGGATGAGCAGTTCTTC.